Below, 26 T cell receptor beta chains from the same sample are listed, as sequenced in a study of blood T cell repertoires in COVID-19. Libraries were prepared by immunoSEQ multiplex PCR; TCRdb keeps only in-frame clonotypes and omits some of them. The sample consists of 310,000 or so clones, nearly 90% of them appearing once. Material for sequencing was PBMCs or T cells enriched from blood (not recorded which). These receptors all stem from a young woman with acute COVID-19.

The V and J genes are TRBV7-8 and TRBJ2-3; maybe TRBD2 (6 bases). The CDR3 spans 14 residues. V was clipped by 5 bases and J by 6 bases, with 15 bases between them. CDR1 and CDR2 from the germline V gene are SGHVS and FQNEAQ. The CDR3 spells CASSTRDPRDTQYF. In nucleotides, the CDR3 is TGTGCCAGCAGCACGCGGGACCCTCGGGATACGCAGTATTTT.

The chain combines TRBV18 with TRBJ2-7, with 8 bases aligning to TRBD2. V gave up 3 bases and J gave up 5 bases; unmatched junction bases: 6. Germline V gene data show CDR1 as KGHSH and CDR2 as LQKENI. The CDR3 length is 14 residues. CDR3 bases: TGTGCCAGCTCACCTCCCGGGAGGGCCCACGAGCAGTACTTC. This encodes CASSPPGRAHEQYF.

This clone was counted a single time. This chain uses TRBV9 with TRBJ1-3; 7 nucleotides agree with TRBD1. Germline values: CDR1 SGDLS, CDR2 YYNGEE. CDR3 length equals 17 residues. After removal of 0 bases from V and 0 bases from J, the junction contained 6 bases not matched to a gene. CDR3 bases: TGTGCCAGCAGCGTAGGGACAGGTATATACTCTGGAAACACCATATATTTT. Its protein product is CASSVGTGIYSGNTIYF.

The chain joins TRBV11-2 to TRBJ2-7, with 11 nucleotides matching TRBD2. The V and J ends lost 2 bases and 4 bases, in that order; junction bases with no gene match: 4. Germline V gene lookup returns CDR1 SGHAT and CDR2 FQNNGV. The CDR3 covers 15 residues. In nucleotides, the CDR3 is TGTGCCAGCAGCTTACGCCGACTAGCGGGGTACGAGCAGTACTTC. This translates into CASSLRRLAGYEQYF.

This chain uses TRBV15 with TRBJ2-3; tentatively, D is TRBD2 (5 bases). V lost 0 bases and J lost 6, with 13 bases in between. CDR1 and CDR2 from the germline V gene are LNHNV and YYDKDF (reference sequence). The CDR3 is 15 residues long. DNA for the CDR3: TGTGCCACCAGCAGAGATGGGAGATCCTACGATACGCAGTATTTT. This sequence encodes CATSRDGRSYDTQYF.

The rearrangement joins TRBV2 to TRBJ1-2; TRBD1 is a possible D gene (6 bases). Germline V gene data show CDR1 as SNHLY and CDR2 as FYNNEI. The length of the CDR3 is 14 residues. V was trimmed by 1 base and J by 8 bases, leaving 14 bases between them. DNA of the CDR3: TGTGCCAGCAGTGAAGTCAGGGGTTCAGAGGGCTACACCTTC. As protein: CASSEVRGSEGYTF.

This chain joins TRBV5-6 and TRBJ2-4; D perhaps matches TRBD1 (6 bases). CDR1 is SGHDT and CDR2 is YYEEEE in the germline V gene. V was clipped by 5 bases and J by 3 bases, with 12 bases between them. This CDR3 has 14 residues. The chain's CDR3 is CASRSQGDKNIQYF. DNA of the CDR3: TGTGCCAGCAGATCACAGGGAGACAAAAACATTCAGTACTTC.

A note on this clone: At one end, the junction sequence differs from germline, possibly due to a read error. Other DNA sequences in this specimen translate into the identical CDR3. The chain employs TRBV7-2 and TRBJ2-1; 9 bases align to TRBD2. Per the germline V gene, CDR1 is SGHTA and CDR2 is FQGNSA. CDR3 length: 16 amino acids. Here the CDR3 DNA reads TGTGCCAGCAGTTCTAGCGGGGCTAGCTCCTATAATGAGCAGTTCTTC. Its translation is CASSSSGASSYNEQFF.

This clone was counted once. V and J are TRBV19 and TRBJ2-7; the match to TRBD2 covers 9 bases. Trimming cost V 3 bases and J 0 bases; bases outside gene matches: 3. The CDR3 is made up of 15 amino acids. Germline V gene lookup returns CDR1 LNHDA and CDR2 SQIVND (reference sequence). Written as DNA, the CDR3 is TGTGCCAGTAGTATGGCGGGAGGGAGCTCCTACGAGCAGTACTTC. Translation gives CASSMAGGSSYEQYF.

CDR3 DNA: TGTGCCAGCAGCTTAGGGGCGGGAGCGGACGAGCAGTACTTC. It yields the protein CASSLGAGADEQYF. This chain connects TRBV7-9 to TRBJ2-7; the match to TRBD2 covers 7 bases. The germline V gene has CDR1 SEHNR and CDR2 FQNEAQ (reference sequence). V trimming: 1 base; J trimming: 5 bases; junction bases outside the gene matches: 5. This CDR3 contains 14 residues.

V and J are TRBV3-1 (or the pseudogene TRBV3-2) and TRBJ1-2, with D unclear. Looked up from germline, CDR1 is LGHDT and CDR2 is YNNKEL (reference sequence). Trimming shortened V by 8 bases and J by 3 bases, and 7 bases separated the two germline ends. This CDR3 spans 11 amino acids. CDR3 in DNA: TGTGCCAGCCCCGTTGACTATGGCTACACCTTC. Translating gives CASPVDYGYTF.

The chain joins TRBV6-4 to TRBJ2-3, with D maybe TRBD2 (5 bases). This CDR3 has 14 residues. The V gene's germline CDR1 is MRHNA and CDR2 SNTAGT. Trimming stripped 6 bases from V and 2 bases from J, with 12 bases between. As DNA, the CDR3 is TGTGCCAGCAGCCCCTCCGGGGACACAGATACGCAGTATTTT. It yields the protein CASSPSGDTDTQYF.

The rearrangement links TRBV12-5 to TRBJ1-3; no firm D call. Germline CDR1 and CDR2: LGHNT and FRNRAP. The CDR3 consists of 16 residues. Trimming removed 5 bases at V and 0 bases at J, with 14 bases between. The CDR3 sequence is CASGQLQFRSGNTIYF. The DNA of the CDR3 is TGTGCTAGTGGTCAGTTACAGTTTCGCTCTGGAAACACCATATATTTT.

In DNA, the CDR3 is TGTGCCACCAGCAGTCGACAGGGGGCTCTTTGGGGCTACACCTTC. It encodes CATSSRQGALWGYTF. The chain uses TRBV15 and TRBJ1-2, with 10 bases that match TRBD1. V lost 3 bases, J lost 8 bases, and 9 bases stayed unmatched. The V gene's germline CDR1 is LNHNV and CDR2 YYDKDF (reference sequence). The CDR3 has 15 residues.

The chain uses TRBV7-6 and TRBJ1-1, with D possibly being TRBD1 (5 bases). V lost 5 bases and J 1 base, leaving 14 bases between the germline ends. The CDR3 covers 15 residues. Germline CDR1 reads SGHVS; CDR2 reads FNYEAQ. For the CDR3, the DNA is TGTGCCAGCAGCGACAGCGCGGTGGGGAACACTGAAGCTTTCTTT. Protein: CASSDSAVGNTEAFF.

V and J are TRBV6-6 and TRBJ2-1, with D perhaps TRBD1 (5 bases). Between the trimmed V and J ends, which lost 8 bases and 5 bases, there was a span of 16 bases. CDR1 is MNHNY, CDR2 SVGAGI, per germline (reference sequence). There are 14 residues in the CDR3. Here the CDR3 DNA reads TGTGCCAGCTCTTGGTCGCTACAGGACAATGAGCAGTTCTTC. Translated, it gives CASSWSLQDNEQFF.

CDR3 nucleotides: TGTGCCAGCAGACAAGGACTAGCGGGAGTATATGAGCAGTTCTTC. This translates into CASRQGLAGVYEQFF. V gene TRBV27 combines with J gene TRBJ2-1; 13 bases fit TRBD2. The CDR3 is 15 amino acids. Germline lookup yields CDR1 MNHEY and CDR2 SMNVEV (reference sequence). After removal of 6 bases from V and 8 bases from J, the junction contained 7 bases not matched to a gene.

V usage is TRBV30 and J usage is TRBJ2-5; possible D gene TRBD2, 5 bases. The germline gives CDR1 GTSNPN, CDR2 SVGIG (reference sequence). The V end lost 0 bases, the J end lost 5 bases, and 13 bases lay between the germline ends. This CDR3 comprises 14 residues. This chain's CDR3 is CAWSVRNRGETQYF. The CDR3 DNA follows: TGTGCCTGGAGTGTACGCAATAGAGGGGAGACCCAGTACTTC.

The chain carries TRBV29-1 and TRBJ1-3; D might be TRBD1 (6 bases). Germline CDR1 is SQVTM and CDR2 is ANQGSEA. The CDR3 sequence is 15 residues long. V shed 1 base and J shed 0 bases, with 10 bases lying between them. The CDR3 sequence: CSVEGRDTSGNTIYF. The CDR3 DNA reads as TGCAGCGTTGAAGGTCGGGACACCTCTGGAAACACCATATATTTT.

This clone showed up just a few times. This sequence joins TRBV5-6 and TRBJ2-7; 11 positions match TRBD2. The CDR3 spans 17 residues. Germline V gives CDR1 SGHDT, CDR2 YYEEEE. Losses at the gene ends were 3 bases for V and 4 bases for J; bases not matched to a gene: 12. The DNA of the CDR3 is TGTGCCAGCAGCTCCTACCTGCGACTAGCGGGAAAGTACGAGCAGTACTTC. It codes for CASSSYLRLAGKYEQYF. Full variable domain (outside the CDR3, taken from reference TRBV5-6 and TRBJ2-7): DAGVTQSPTHLIKTRGQQVTLRCSPKSGHDTVSWYQQALGQGPQFIFQYYEEEERQRGNFPDRFSGHQFPNYSSELNVNALLLGDSALYLCASSSYLRLAGKYEQYFGPGTRLTVT.

In its sample, this clone was seen once. CDR3 DNA: TGCGCCAGCAGTATGGACAGGGGGCTGAACACTGAAGCTTTCTTT. Its translation is CASSMDRGLNTEAFF. The J gene is TRBJ1-1, the V gene TRBV4-1; TRBD1 agrees at 11 bases. The CDR3 has 15 amino acids. The V segment lost 6 bases and the J segment 0 bases; nucleotides outside the gene matches: 3. In germline, CDR1 is MGHRA, CDR2 YSYEKL.

The V gene is TRBV3-1 (or the pseudogene TRBV3-2), the J gene TRBJ2-1; D is possibly TRBD2 (6 bases). Per the germline V gene, CDR1 is LGHDT and CDR2 is YNNKEL (reference sequence). Trimming took 7 bases from V and 9 from J, leaving 28 bases between them. This CDR3 spans 17 amino acids. The CDR3 region has the DNA TGTGCCAGCACCCACGGGGGACGCCAGAGACTGCAAGGTGAGCAGTTCTTC. Encoded protein: CASTHGGRQRLQGEQFF.

The rearrangement joins TRBV11-2 to TRBJ1-1, with a possible D match to TRBD1 (5 bases). CDR3 length: 13 residues. Germline-derived CDR1 and CDR2 are SGHAT and FQNNGV. Trimming left V 5 bases short and J 1 base short, with 8 bases between. CDR3 in amino acids: CASSHDRNTEAFF. DNA for the CDR3: TGTGCCAGCAGCCACGACAGGAACACTGAAGCTTTCTTT.

The chain links TRBV6-5 to TRBJ2-7; D is unclear. Germline V CDR1 and CDR2: MNHEY, SVGAGI. Trimming took 6 bases from V and 2 from J, leaving 14 bases between them. The CDR3 runs to 14 residues. CDR3 bases: TGTGCCAGCAGGTATCAAGTCCAGGCCTACGAGCAGTACTTC. Translation gives CASRYQVQAYEQYF.

The chain has TRBV4-3 and TRBJ1-4; D is perhaps TRBD1 (5 bases). In germline, CDR1 is LGHNA, CDR2 YSLEER. V was clipped by 0 bases and J by 6 bases, with 11 bases between them. This CDR3 contains 15 residues. In DNA form, the CDR3 reads TGCGCCAGCAGCCAAGATAGGGGCGTTTATGAAAAACTGTTTTTT. It is translated as CASSQDRGVYEKLFF.

V usage is TRBV6-5 and J usage is TRBJ2-7, with 8 positions matching TRBD1. Per germline, CDR1 MNHEY and CDR2 SVGAGI. The CDR3 loop spans 15 amino acids. Trimming removed 8 bases from V and 2 bases from J; junction bases left unmatched: 11. The DNA of the CDR3 is TGTGCCAGCTATAGATACAGGGGGTCAACCTACGAGCAGTACTTC. Its protein product is CASYRYRGSTYEQYF.